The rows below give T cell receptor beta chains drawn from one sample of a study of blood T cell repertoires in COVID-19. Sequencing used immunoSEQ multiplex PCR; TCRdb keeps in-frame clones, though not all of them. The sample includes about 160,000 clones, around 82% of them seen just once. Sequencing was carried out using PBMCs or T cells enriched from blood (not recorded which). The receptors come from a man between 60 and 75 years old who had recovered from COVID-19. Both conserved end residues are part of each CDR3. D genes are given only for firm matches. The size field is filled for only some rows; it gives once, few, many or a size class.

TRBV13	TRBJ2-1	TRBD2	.	CASSQSEWWLAGVQGEQFF	TGTGCCAGCAGCCAATCGGAATGGTGGCTAGCGGGGGTTCAAGGTGAGCAGTTCTTC
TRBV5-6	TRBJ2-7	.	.	CASSVGHFYEQYF	TGTGCCAGCAGCGTCGGACACTTCTACGAGCAGTACTTC
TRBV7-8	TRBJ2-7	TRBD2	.	CASSPGLGYEQYF	TGTGCCAGCAGCCCCGGACTAGGCTACGAGCAGTACTTC
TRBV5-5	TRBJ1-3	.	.	CASSLVGAGRDTIYF	TGTGCCAGCAGCTTGGTAGGGGCAGGACGAGACACCATATATTTT
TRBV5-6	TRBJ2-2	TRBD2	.	CASSSGLAGVLTGELFF	TGTGCCAGCAGCTCAGGACTAGCGGGGGTTCTTACCGGGGAGCTGTTTTTT
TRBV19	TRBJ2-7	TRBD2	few	CASSPGLAGLPYEQYF	TGTGCCAGTAGTCCCGGACTAGCGGGACTCCCCTACGAGCAGTACTTC
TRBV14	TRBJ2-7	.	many	CASSQDVGGEQYF	TGTGCCAGCAGCCAAGATGTGGGGGGCGAGCAGTACTTC
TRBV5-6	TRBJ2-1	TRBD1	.	CASSLAGTGGYNEQFF	TGTGCCAGCAGCTTGGCCGGGACAGGGGGATACAATGAGCAGTTCTTC
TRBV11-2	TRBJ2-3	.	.	CASSRGPRTADTQYF	TGTGCCAGCAGCCGGGGTCCCCGAACGGCAGATACGCAGTATTTT
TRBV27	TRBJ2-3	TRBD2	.	CASKPLAADTQYF	TGTGCCAGCAAACCCCTAGCGGCAGATACGCAGTATTTT
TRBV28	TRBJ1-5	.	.	CASRGATIPFSNQPQHF	TGTGCCTCTAGGGGCGCTACGATACCCTTTAGCAATCAGCCCCAGCATTTT
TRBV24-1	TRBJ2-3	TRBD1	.	CATSSRDRVTDTQYF	TGTGCCACCAGTTCCCGGGACAGGGTAACAGATACGCAGTATTTT
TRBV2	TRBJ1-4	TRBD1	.	CASSYYRDRDEKLFF	TGTGCCAGCAGTTATTACCGGGACAGGGATGAAAAACTGTTTTTT
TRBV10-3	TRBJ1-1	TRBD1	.	CAISNWDRGRTEAFF	TGTGCCATCAGTAACTGGGACAGGGGACGGACTGAAGCTTTCTTT
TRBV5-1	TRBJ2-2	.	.	CASSLDLGGRTGELFF	TGCGCCAGCAGCTTGGATCTGGGCGGGCGGACCGGGGAGCTGTTTTTT
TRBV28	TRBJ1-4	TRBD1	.	CASRSDRGNEKLFF	TGTGCCAGCAGAAGCGACAGGGGAAATGAAAAACTGTTTTTT
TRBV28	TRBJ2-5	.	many	CASSLGVWATGLGDQETQYF	TGTGCCAGCAGTTTAGGGGTCTGGGCAACGGGACTGGGCGACCAAGAGACCCAGTACTTC
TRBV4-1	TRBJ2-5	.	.	CASSRLQTAGFQETQYF	TGCGCCAGCAGCCGTCTGCAAACGGCAGGGTTCCAAGAGACCCAGTACTTC
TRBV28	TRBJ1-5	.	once	CASSSYAARQPQHF	TGTGCCAGCAGTTCCTATGCGGCGAGGCAGCCCCAGCATTTT
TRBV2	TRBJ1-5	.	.	CASSPTDLSNQPQHF	TGTGCCAGCAGCCCGACAGATCTTAGCAATCAGCCCCAGCATTTT
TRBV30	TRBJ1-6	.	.	CAWSIPRDSPLHF	TGTGCCTGGAGTATCCCCCGGGATTCACCCCTCCACTTT
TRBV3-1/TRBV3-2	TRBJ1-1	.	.	CASSQVRGEGTEAFF	TGTGCCAGCAGCCAAGTACGGGGAGAGGGAACTGAAGCTTTCTTT
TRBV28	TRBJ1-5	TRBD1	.	CASDEAGGQPQHF	TGTGCCAGCGACGAGGCAGGGGGTCAGCCCCAGCATTTT
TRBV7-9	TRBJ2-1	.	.	CASSLRTYNEQFF	TGTGCCAGCAGCTTACGGACTTACAATGAGCAGTTCTTC
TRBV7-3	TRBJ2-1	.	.	CASSLTRVENNEQFF	TGTGCCAGCAGCTTAACTCGAGTCGAGAACAATGAGCAGTTCTTC
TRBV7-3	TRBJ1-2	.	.	CASSLNADNNYGYTF	TGTGCCAGCAGCTTAAATGCAGATAACAACTATGGCTACACCTTC
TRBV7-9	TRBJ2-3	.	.	CASSSFLGQSDTQYF	TGTGCCAGCAGCTCGTTTCTTGGACAGTCAGATACGCAGTATTTT
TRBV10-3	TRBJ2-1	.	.	CAIMAVGDEQFF	TGTGCCATCATGGCCGTCGGGGATGAGCAGTTCTTC
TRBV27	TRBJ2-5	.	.	CATSNRGETQYF	TGTGCCACCTCCAACCGGGGGGAGACCCAGTACTTC
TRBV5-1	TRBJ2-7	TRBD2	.	CASSLELAGIKGQYF	TGCGCCAGCAGCTTGGAACTAGCGGGGATCAAGGGGCAGTACTTC
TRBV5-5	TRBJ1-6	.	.	CASSQDSNLPPLHF	TGTGCCAGCAGCCAAGACAGTAATTTACCACCCCTCCACTTT
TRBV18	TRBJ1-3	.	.	CASSPPNRPSGNTIYF	TGTGCCAGCTCACCACCGAACAGACCCTCTGGAAACACCATATATTTT